The next 32 T cell receptor beta chains were all read from a single sample in a study of blood T cell repertoires in COVID-19. Some clones are missing from TCRdb's copy, which holds only in-frame ones; the method was immunoSEQ multiplex PCR. The sample carries about 58,000 clones, 65% to 90% recorded once. The sample comprised peripheral blood. These receptors originate from a man over 45 with COVID-19, enrolled during active disease.

V and J are TRBV12-3 or TRBV12-4 and TRBJ1-4, with D tentatively TRBD1 (6 bases). V was pared by 8 bases and J by 3 bases, with 10 bases between. The CDR3 consists of 13 residues. CDR3 bases: TGTGCCAGCGGGAGGGGGGCTAATGAAAAACTGTTTTTT. This translates into CASGRGANEKLFF.

The rearrangement joins TRBV6-6 to TRBJ1-5; D is unresolved. The CDR3 sequence is 14 residues long. Germline V gives CDR1 MNHNY, CDR2 SVGAGI (reference sequence). V dropped 2 bases and J dropped 0 bases, with 5 bases sitting between them. The CDR3 here is CASSYTNSNQPQHF. CDR3 sequence (DNA): TGTGCCAGCAGTTACACAAATAGCAATCAGCCCCAGCATTTT.

The V and J genes are TRBV5-1 and TRBJ2-3, with D possibly matching TRBD2 (6 bases). V lost 0 bases and J 4 bases, leaving 12 bases between the germline ends. CDR1 SGHRS and CDR2 YFSETQ come from the germline V gene. The CDR3 contains 15 residues. The DNA of the CDR3 is TGCGCCAGCAGCTTGGCCGGACTATATTCAGATACGCAGTATTTT. Protein product: CASSLAGLYSDTQYF.

The chain couples TRBV27 to TRBJ1-2; no clear D gene. V lost 8 bases to trimming and J lost 7 bases, with 20 bases between them. The CDR3 is 14 amino acids. From germline, CDR1 is MNHEY and CDR2 SMNVEV (reference sequence). The CDR3 DNA follows: TGTGCCAGCGGCTCCCCGGGAGTTGATCGTGGCTACACCTTC. Amino acids: CASGSPGVDRGYTF.

This chain uses TRBV4-2 with TRBJ1-2; 8 bases map to TRBD1. With V trimmed by 1 base and J by 3 bases, 7 bases remained unmatched. Per germline, CDR1 LGHNA and CDR2 YNFKEQ. The CDR3 contains 16 residues. The CDR3 DNA reads TGTGCCAGCAGCCAAGGGTCGGCAGGGGGCGACTATGGCTACACCTTC. Translation: CASSQGSAGGDYGYTF.

The chain uses TRBV12-3 or TRBV12-4 and TRBJ2-5; tentative D call: TRBD1 (6 bases). The CDR3 consists of 13 residues. The V and J ends lost 6 bases and 2 bases respectively, with 10 bases between them. As DNA, the CDR3 is TGTGCCAGCAGCCAGACAGGACAAGAGACCCAGTACTTC. Its protein product is CASSQTGQETQYF.

The V gene is TRBV28, the J gene TRBJ1-6; 9 bases line up with TRBD1. The CDR3 is 15 residues long. Trimming removed 5 bases from V and 14 bases from J; junction bases left unmatched: 13. Germline CDR1 is MDHEN and CDR2 is SYDVKM. Written as DNA, the CDR3 is TGTGCCAGCAGTCCGGACAGGGGACGTCAACGGACCCTCCACTTT. Translation: CASSPDRGRQRTLHF.

This chain links TRBV11-2 with TRBJ1-1; D may be TRBD1 (6 bases). CDR3 size: 15 residues. V was clipped by 5 bases and J by 5 bases, with 18 bases between them. Germline values: CDR1 SGHAT, CDR2 FQNNGV. CDR3: CASSPRLGRGTEAFF. CDR3 DNA: TGTGCCAGCAGCCCCCGGCTGGGGAGGGGGACTGAAGCTTTCTTT.

This clone has only one observation. CDR3 DNA sequence: TGTGCCAGTAGTATAGATCTATTTAGGGGCGAGCAGTACTTC. It codes for CASSIDLFRGEQYF. V is TRBV19 and J is TRBJ2-7, with a tentative D call TRBD1 (5 bases). Trimming left V 0 bases short and J 6 bases short, with 12 bases between. Per the germline V gene, CDR1 is LNHDA and CDR2 is SQIVND (reference sequence). CDR3 length equals 14 residues.

V and J are TRBV21-1 and TRBJ2-4; TRBD1 reflects the table's D call only, with no check against the DNA. TRBV21-1 is termed a pseudogene. The CDR3 length is 16 residues. Written as DNA, the CDR3 is TGTGCCAGCAGCAAAGGGGGAGACAGGGGCAAAAACATTCAGTACTTC. This encodes CASSKGGDRGKNIQYF.

The chain's CDR3 is CASSLGQGRTDTQYF. As DNA, the CDR3 is TGTGCCAGCAGCCTGGGACAGGGGAGGACAGATACGCAGTATTTT. The chain has TRBV7-2 and TRBJ2-3, with 10 bases aligning to TRBD1. The CDR3 loop spans 15 amino acids. CDR1 SGHTA and CDR2 FQGNSA come from the germline V gene. Trimming removed 5 bases from V and 3 bases from J; junction bases left unmatched: 5.

CDR3: CASTPGQGVSPLHF. The CDR3 DNA follows: TGTGCCAGCACCCCGGGACAGGGCGTGTCACCCCTCCACTTT. The gene calls are TRBV28 and TRBJ1-6; 9 bases map to TRBD1. The CDR3 consists of 14 residues. In germline, CDR1 is MDHEN, CDR2 SYDVKM. V gave up 7 bases and J gave up 10 bases; unmatched junction bases: 8.

The chain employs TRBV25-1 and TRBJ2-1; D not resolved. The germline V and J ends were trimmed by 5 bases and 0 bases, with 11 bases remaining between them. CDR3 length equals 15 residues. From germline, CDR1 is MGHDK and CDR2 SYGVNS. CDR3 protein: CASSSPISSYNEQFF. The CDR3 DNA follows: TGTGCCAGCAGTAGCCCCATTAGCTCCTACAATGAGCAGTTCTTC.

This chain connects TRBV3-1 (or the pseudogene TRBV3-2) to TRBJ2-6, with D maybe TRBD1 (5 bases). The CDR3 runs 17 residues. CDR1 LGHDT and CDR2 YNNKEL come from the germline V gene (reference sequence). Trimming pared 0 bases from V and 0 bases from J, leaving 9 bases between. CDR3 in DNA: TGTGCCAGCAGCCAAGAAATGACAGCCTCTGGGGCCAACGTCCTGACTTTC. This gives the protein CASSQEMTASGANVLTF.

CDR3 bases: TGTGCCAGCAGTTACTCGGGACAGGCAGATCAGCCCCAGCATTTT. Protein product: CASSYSGQADQPQHF. V is TRBV6-6 and J is TRBJ1-5, with 8 bases that match TRBD1. The length of the CDR3 is 15 residues. Germline CDR1 reads MNHNY; CDR2 reads SVGAGI (reference sequence). V gave up 0 bases and J gave up 5 bases; unmatched junction bases: 3.

In DNA, the CDR3 is TGTGCCAGTACGAGACTAGCGGGGGAAGCCAAAAACATTCAGTACTTC. It yields the protein CASTRLAGEAKNIQYF. The J gene is TRBJ2-4, the V gene TRBV19; 12 bases are a match to TRBD2. The germline CDR1 and CDR2 sequences are LNHDA and SQIVND (reference sequence). The J segment lost 0 bases and the V segment lost 7 bases, leaving 4 bases of the junction unmatched. The CDR3 is 16 residues long.

Here the CDR3 DNA reads TGTGCCAGCAGCCCCCAGTTCTACGAGCAGTACTTC. Protein: CASSPQFYEQYF. The chain employs TRBV28 and TRBJ2-7, with D hard to call. The CDR3 is 12 amino acids. The V gene lost 6 bases and the J gene lost 3 bases, with 9 bases spanning the gap. The germline CDR1 and CDR2 sequences are MDHEN and SYDVKM.

This clone was seen only once. The chain joins TRBV27 to TRBJ1-1; D is perhaps TRBD1 (5 bases). Germline lookup yields CDR1 MNHEY and CDR2 SMNVEV (reference sequence). V was cut by 4 bases and J by 4 bases, with 19 bases left in between. The CDR3 loop spans 16 amino acids. The CDR3 is CASSYLRAGVGTEAFF. Written as DNA, the CDR3 is TGTGCCAGCAGTTATCTCAGGGCTGGGGTGGGCACTGAAGCTTTCTTT.

The V call is TRBV28, the J call TRBJ1-1, with TRBD1 matching 12 bases. Germline CDR1 MDHEN, CDR2 SYDVKM. The V gene end was trimmed by 6 bases and the J gene end by 4 bases; junction bases not matched to a gene: 0. This CDR3 comprises 13 residues. The CDR3 coding sequence is TGTGCCAGCAGGGGACAGGGGGCCACTGAAGCTTTCTTT. Translation: CASRGQGATEAFF.

There are a few counts of this clone. V gene TRBV2 combines with J gene TRBJ2-1, with 7 bases fitting TRBD1. With V trimmed by 9 bases and J by 4 bases, 6 bases remained unmatched. Germline CDR1 and CDR2: SNHLY and FYNNEI. The CDR3 sequence is 13 residues long. CDR3 loop: CASGTARYNEQFF. For the CDR3, the DNA is TGTGCCAGTGGGACAGCGAGATACAATGAGCAGTTCTTC.

The rearrangement links TRBV18 to TRBJ2-3, with 13 bases that match TRBD2. CDR1 KGHSH and CDR2 LQKENI come from the germline V gene. The junction had 10 bases not matched to a gene; V was cut back by 3 bases and J by 4 bases. CDR3 length equals 18 residues. Written as DNA, the CDR3 is TGTGCCAGCTCACCCCCCCCCACTAGCGGGAGGGCCGCAGATACGCAGTATTTT. Residues: CASSPPPTSGRAADTQYF. The full variable domain, its missing parts supplied by reference TRBV18 and TRBJ2-3, is NAGVMQNPRHLVRRRGQEARLRCSPMKGHSHVYWYRQLPEEGLKFMVYLQKENIIDESGMPKERFSAEFPKEGPSILRIQQVVRGDSAAYFCASSPPPTSGRAADTQYFGPGTRLTVL.

Written as DNA, the CDR3 is TGTGCCACCAGCAGAGATAGACAGTTTAATGAAAAACTGTTTTTT. Translating it yields CATSRDRQFNEKLFF. V gene TRBV15 combines with J gene TRBJ1-4; D is perhaps TRBD1 (5 bases). CDR3 length equals 15 residues. Per the germline V gene, CDR1 is LNHNV and CDR2 is YYDKDF (reference sequence). Deletions cut 0 bases from V and 4 bases from J, with 9 bases between.

The V call is TRBV5-5, the J call TRBJ1-3, with 7 positions matching TRBD1. Per the germline V gene, CDR1 is SGHKS and CDR2 is YYEKEE (reference sequence). The CDR3 is 14 amino acids. J lost 2 bases, V lost 2 bases, and 1 base had no gene match. CDR3 in DNA: TGTGCCAGCAGCTTAGACAGGGCTGGAAACACCATATATTTT. This codes for CASSLDRAGNTIYF.

The gene calls are TRBV7-2 and TRBJ1-5, with 8 bases lining up with TRBD1. The V segment lost 2 bases and the J segment 5 bases; nucleotides outside the gene matches: 5. This CDR3 comprises 15 residues. CDR1 is SGHTA and CDR2 is FQGNSA in the germline V gene. The CDR3 sequence: CASSLSPGGHQPQHF. The CDR3 DNA reads TGTGCCAGCAGCTTAAGTCCAGGGGGCCATCAGCCCCAGCATTTT.

The J gene is TRBJ1-2, the V gene TRBV6-1; TRBD1 aligns across 10 bases. CDR1 and CDR2 (germline): MNHNS, SASEGT. Losses at the gene ends were 1 base for V and 6 bases for J; bases not matched to a gene: 8. This CDR3 is built from 16 residues. CDR3 sequence (DNA): TGTGCCAGCAGTGAAGAAATGGGGACAGGGGCTCATGGCTACACCTTC. Translated, it gives CASSEEMGTGAHGYTF.

This clone showed up just a few times. The chain recombines TRBV5-4 with TRBJ2-2; 10 nucleotides line up with TRBD2. The CDR3 extends over 16 amino acids. Germline V lookup: CDR1 SGHNT, CDR2 YYREEE (reference sequence). Unmatched junction bases numbered 9, after V lost 5 bases and J lost 5 bases. CDR3: CASRSGMGLATGELFF. In DNA, the CDR3 is TGTGCCAGCAGAAGTGGTATGGGACTAGCGACCGGGGAGCTGTTTTTT.

This clone was detected a few times. The chain has TRBV28 and TRBJ1-6; D gene ambiguous. CDR3 length: 16 residues. V was shortened by 5 bases and J by 9 bases, with 20 bases between the two germline ends. CDR1 is MDHEN and CDR2 is SYDVKM in the germline V gene. CDR3 amino acids: CASSPSLGGLGSPLHF. CDR3 sequence (DNA): TGTGCCAGCAGTCCCTCCCTGGGAGGTTTAGGTTCACCCCTCCACTTT.

V and J are TRBV18 and TRBJ1-2, with 7 bases aligning to TRBD1. V lost 3 bases and J lost 2; bases outside the gene matches: 3. The CDR3 extends over 14 amino acids. Germline values: CDR1 KGHSH, CDR2 LQKENI. CDR3 sequence: CASSPSTGNYGYTF. Written as DNA, the CDR3 is TGTGCCAGCTCACCTTCGACAGGGAACTATGGCTACACCTTC.

The CDR3 region is CASSAPGTSGRGTGELFF. In nucleotides, the CDR3 is TGTGCCAGCAGCGCCCCCGGGACTAGCGGGAGGGGCACCGGGGAGCTGTTTTTT. This rearrangement joins TRBV5-4 to TRBJ2-2; 16 positions match TRBD2. V trimming: 4 bases; J trimming: 4 bases; junction bases outside the gene matches: 7. This CDR3 comprises 18 residues. Germline loops: CDR1 SGHNT, CDR2 YYREEE (reference sequence). The entire variable domain, with the rest obtained from reference TRBV5-4 and TRBJ2-2, is as follows: ETGVTQSPTHLIKTRGQQVTLRCSSQSGHNTVSWYQQALGQGPQFIFQYYREEENGRGNFPPRFSGLQFPNYSSELNVNALELDDSALYLCASSAPGTSGRGTGELFFGEGSRLTVL.

This clone was observed a handful of times. The genes are TRBV28 and TRBJ2-3; 9 nucleotides align to TRBD1. The CDR3 contains 15 residues. Trimming cost V 6 bases and J 4 bases; bases outside gene matches: 8. Germline values: CDR1 MDHEN, CDR2 SYDVKM. This CDR3 reads CASRTGGRGADTQYF. DNA for the CDR3: TGTGCCAGCAGAACAGGGGGCCGAGGCGCAGATACGCAGTATTTT.

This chain links TRBV6-1 with TRBJ2-7, with a weak D call TRBD1 (6 bases). V was pared by 3 bases and J by 2 bases, with 8 bases between. There are 13 residues in the CDR3. Germline V gene sequence: CDR1 MNHNS, CDR2 SASEGT. CDR3 amino acids: CASSEGDTYEQYF. CDR3 coding DNA: TGTGCCAGCAGTGAGGGGGACACCTACGAGCAGTACTTC.

A single count supports this clone. The chain joins TRBV6-5 to TRBJ1-4, with a tentative D call TRBD1 (5 bases). Germline V gene lookup returns CDR1 MNHEY and CDR2 SVGAGI. V was cut by 0 bases and J by 3 bases, with 11 bases left in between. CDR3 length equals 16 residues. CDR3 region: CASSYSPGNPNEKLFF. CDR3 coding DNA: TGTGCCAGCAGTTACTCTCCAGGGAATCCTAATGAAAAACTGTTTTTT.